This TCR beta chain was profiled in a study of T cell changes during pregnancy in multiple sclerosis. Per the germline V gene, CDR1 is MNHEY and CDR2 is SVGAGI. The J segment lost 4 bases and the V segment lost 4 bases, leaving 6 bases of the junction unmatched. The CDR3 spans 16 residues. The repertoire was sequenced with immunoSEQ multiplex PCR; TCRdb's copy has only in-frame clones and lacks some. Counted here are about 69,000 clones, around 94% occurring once; the ten biggest clones make up roughly 2.1%. This receptor was identified in a female donor in good health, enrolled as a control in a pregnancy study. The chain uses TRBV6-5 and TRBJ2-3; TRBD2 agrees at 12 bases. The material sequenced was peripheral blood, taken in the third trimester of pregnancy. The CDR3 DNA sequence: TGTGCCAGCAGTTGGCGGGCTAGCGGGGGGGCAGATACGCAGTATTTT. Encoded protein: CASSWRASGGADTQYF.